This TCR beta chain was sequenced for a study of OX40 agonist ivuxolimab in advanced cancers. This table comes from immunoSEQ multiplex PCR, and its TCRdb copy is limited to in-frame clones, with some not included. This repertoire shows just over 40,000 clones, around 88% found once; its top ten account for roughly 25%. This clone was found once. The CDR3 has 17 amino acids. Germline lookup yields CDR1 MGHRA and CDR2 YSYEKL. Germline trimming cut 0 bases from V and 6 bases from J; bases unmatched to any gene: 8. The sample was CD4+ or CD8+ T cells sorted from blood, taken in a trial of the OX40 agonist ivuxolimab. This rearrangement joins TRBV4-1 to TRBJ2-3; 11 nucleotides line up with TRBD2. This TCR came from an adult with an advanced solid tumor such as melanoma, head and neck, liver or kidney cancer. CDR3 region: CASSQDHSGRAGDTQYF. CDR3 nucleotides: TGCGCCAGCAGCCAAGATCATAGCGGGAGGGCGGGGGATACGCAGTATTTT.